A single sample is the source of the 28 T cell receptor beta chains below, sequenced in a study of cytomegalovirus exposure and HLA in healthy donors. Researchers ran the PCR with 60 Vbeta and 13 Jbeta primers. TCRdb keeps only in-frame clones here, not all; method: immunoSEQ multiplex PCR. Counted here are 140,000 or so clones, about 82% occurring once; the ten biggest clones make up roughly 3.4%. The sample consisted of PBMCs. These receptor sequences come from a male donor in good health and CMV-seronegative.

This chain connects TRBV27 to TRBJ1-1, with D perhaps TRBD1 (5 bases). V was trimmed by 4 bases and J by 4 bases, leaving 13 bases between them. Per germline, CDR1 MNHEY and CDR2 SMNVEV (reference sequence). The CDR3 spans 14 residues. CDR3 amino acids: CASSYAGSGTEAFF. Here the CDR3 DNA reads TGTGCCAGCAGTTATGCAGGGTCGGGCACTGAAGCTTTCTTT.

This rearrangement joins TRBV28 to TRBJ1-6, with TRBD1 matching 7 bases. After removal of 6 bases from V and 8 bases from J, the junction contained 13 bases not matched to a gene. Germline V gives CDR1 MDHEN, CDR2 SYDVKM. CDR3 size: 16 residues. The CDR3 bases are TGTGCCAGCAGACCTCCCGCTTACAGGGGTTATTCACCCCTCCACTTT. It codes for CASRPPAYRGYSPLHF.

The chain is built from TRBV11-2 and TRBJ1-6; D uncertain. The length of the CDR3 is 16 residues. Trimming took 1 base from V and 3 from J, leaving 10 bases between them. Germline values: CDR1 SGHAT, CDR2 FQNNGV. The CDR3 here is CASSLAPRYYNSPLHF. The DNA of the CDR3 is TGTGCCAGCAGCTTAGCGCCCAGATACTATAATTCACCCCTCCACTTT.

CDR3 coding DNA: TGCGCCAGCAGCTTCCCAGGTGGAAATGAGCAGTTCTTC. Translated, it gives CASSFPGGNEQFF. This rearrangement joins TRBV5-1 to TRBJ2-1; D call uncertain. With 2 bases removed from V and 7 bases from J, the gap between germline ends came to 10 bases. Per the germline V gene, CDR1 is SGHRS and CDR2 is YFSETQ. The CDR3 spans 13 residues.

Concerning this clone itself: The junction does not match germline at one end; this may be a read error. The chain joins TRBV7-9 to TRBJ1-5, with unresolved D. Germline V gives CDR1 SEHNR, CDR2 FQNEAQ (reference sequence). The CDR3 is made up of 12 amino acids. CDR3 region: CSSSFRDQPQHF. The CDR3 nucleotides read TGTTCCAGCAGCTTTCGGGATCAGCCCCAGCATTTT.

The rearrangement links TRBV28 to TRBJ1-1, with D possibly TRBD1 on 5 matching bases. This CDR3 is 13 amino acids long. Trimming left V 5 bases short and J 4 bases short, with 11 bases between. Germline V gene lookup returns CDR1 MDHEN and CDR2 SYDVKM. The CDR3 reads CASSITGVTEAFF. CDR3 nucleotides: TGTGCCAGCAGTATAACAGGAGTCACTGAAGCTTTCTTT.

The rearrangement uses TRBV19 and TRBJ2-3; tentative D call: TRBD2 (6 bases). V was pared by 10 bases and J by 4 bases, with 21 bases between. CDR3 length equals 15 residues. Germline V CDR1 and CDR2: LNHDA, SQIVND (reference sequence). In DNA, the CDR3 is TGTGCCACCAGGGCCCGGGACTCGGGCGCAGATACGCAGTATTTT. It is translated as CATRARDSGADTQYF.

The genes are TRBV19 and TRBJ2-7, with D possibly being TRBD1 (6 bases). The CDR3 runs to 16 residues. Germline assignment: CDR1 LNHDA and CDR2 SQIVND (reference sequence). Trimming left V 4 bases short and J 3 bases short, with 19 bases between. DNA of the CDR3: TGTGCCAGTAGTACTGGACAGAACTCAATCTTCTACGAGCAGTACTTC. This gives the protein CASSTGQNSIFYEQYF.

This clone was seen a single time. Other DNA sequences in this specimen translate into the identical CDR3. The chain combines TRBV2 with TRBJ1-6; TRBD1 aligns across 9 bases. The V segment lost 6 bases and the J segment 7 bases; nucleotides outside the gene matches: 4. The CDR3 spans 14 residues. From germline, CDR1 is SNHLY and CDR2 FYNNEI. As DNA, the CDR3 is TGTGCCAGCAGCCGACAGGGGGGCAATTCACCCCTCCACTTT. Protein product: CASSRQGGNSPLHF. Combining the CDR3 with reference TRBV2 and TRBJ1-6 gives the whole variable domain EPEVTQTPSHQVTQMGQEVILRCVPISNHLYFYWYRQILGQKVEFLVSFYNNEISEKSEIFDDQFSVERPDGSNFTLKIRSTKLEDSAMYFCASSRQGGNSPLHFGNGTRLTVT.

The chain links TRBV7-2 to TRBJ2-7; 14 nucleotides line up with TRBD2. With V trimmed by 4 bases and J by 5 bases, 4 bases remained unmatched. Germline V lookup: CDR1 SGHTA, CDR2 FQGNSA. The CDR3 has 15 residues. DNA of the CDR3: TGTGCCAGCAGCTCCGGACTAGCGGGAGGCCACGAGCAGTACTTC. Its translation: CASSSGLAGGHEQYF.

In nucleotides, the CDR3 is TGTGCCAGCATAGGTCAGGGCCCTTACGAGCAGTACTTC. Its translation is CASIGQGPYEQYF. V gene TRBV2 combines with J gene TRBJ2-7; possibly TRBD1 for D (5 bases). V was cut by 7 bases and J by 4 bases, with 14 bases left in between. The CDR3 spans 13 residues. CDR1 SNHLY and CDR2 FYNNEI come from the germline V gene.

The chain couples TRBV5-4 to TRBJ2-7; TRBD2 matches 10 bases. Germline values: CDR1 SGHNT, CDR2 YYREEE (reference sequence). V shed 4 bases and J 1 base; nucleotides not matched to a gene: 5. This CDR3 spans 15 amino acids. In DNA, the CDR3 is TGTGCCAGCAGCCCGGGACTAGCGTCGTCCTACGAGCAGTACTTC. The encoded protein is CASSPGLASSYEQYF. The complete variable domain, with remaining parts taken from reference TRBV5-4 and TRBJ2-7, reads ETGVTQSPTHLIKTRGQQVTLRCSSQSGHNTVSWYQQALGQGPQFIFQYYREEENGRGNFPPRFSGLQFPNYSSELNVNALELDDSALYLCASSPGLASSYEQYFGPGTRLTVT.

The chain couples TRBV2 to TRBJ1-2, with TRBD1 identical over 7 bases. There are 17 residues in the CDR3. The germline gives CDR1 SNHLY, CDR2 FYNNEI. Unmatched junction bases numbered 22, after V lost 8 bases and J lost 7 bases. The DNA of the CDR3 is TGTGCCAGCGCTCCCCGGGACAGCGCCCGCCGCTTTTTTGGCTACACCTTC. Its protein product is CASAPRDSARRFFGYTF.

The chain links TRBV7-9 to TRBJ1-1; tentative D call: TRBD1 (6 bases). Per germline, CDR1 SEHNR and CDR2 FQNEAQ (reference sequence). CDR3 length equals 14 residues. Between the trimmed V and J ends, which lost 6 bases and 1 base, there was a span of 12 bases. The CDR3 region has the DNA TGTGCCAGCAGGAAGGGGGAGTCGAACACTGAAGCTTTCTTT. Its protein product is CASRKGESNTEAFF.

This clone was counted a few times. CDR3 in DNA: TGTGCCAGCAGTGAAGGGGACAGGGGGCAGAGTAGCATTCAGTACTTC. Amino acids: CASSEGDRGQSSIQYF. The gene calls are TRBV2 and TRBJ2-4; TRBD1 agrees at 12 bases. Germline CDR1 is SNHLY and CDR2 is FYNNEI. The J segment lost 9 bases and the V segment lost 1 base, leaving 7 bases of the junction unmatched. The CDR3 covers 16 residues.

The gene calls are TRBV4-1 and TRBJ2-7; the match to TRBD1 covers 10 bases. V shed 4 bases, J shed 5 bases, and the junction held 11 bases outside the gene matches. Germline values: CDR1 MGHRA, CDR2 YSYEKL. This CDR3 contains 16 residues. The CDR3 loop reads CASSRGGQGVSDEQYF. The CDR3 bases are TGCGCCAGCAGCCGAGGCGGACAGGGGGTTTCCGACGAGCAGTACTTC.

The chain is built from TRBV29-1 and TRBJ1-2; D might be TRBD1 (6 bases). The V gene's germline CDR1 is SQVTM and CDR2 ANQGSEA. This CDR3 is 14 amino acids long. V was shortened by 2 bases and J by 4 bases, with 14 bases between the two germline ends. CDR3 DNA: TGCAGCGTTGAATCACTCGGACAGAGCTATGGCTACACCTTC. It is translated as CSVESLGQSYGYTF.

The V gene is TRBV28, the J gene TRBJ2-5, with TRBD2 matching over 10 bases. The CDR3 sequence is 16 residues long. Germline assignment: CDR1 MDHEN and CDR2 SYDVKM. V lost 5 bases to trimming and J lost 4 bases; unmatched junction nucleotides: 10. CDR3 nucleotide sequence: TGTGCCAGCAGTACCCTAACTAGCGGGATAGGAGAGACCCAGTACTTC. Its protein is CASSTLTSGIGETQYF.

This chain links TRBV4-2 with TRBJ2-7; 7 positions agree with TRBD2. This CDR3 region has 16 residues. V lost 0 bases and J lost 2; bases outside the gene matches: 7. Germline CDR1 and CDR2: LGHNA and YNFKEQ. In DNA, the CDR3 is TGTGCCAGCAGCCAAGATGAACTAGCGATTACCTACGAGCAGTACTTC. Translating it yields CASSQDELAITYEQYF.

The chain joins TRBV7-9 to TRBJ2-7; 7 bases match TRBD1. This CDR3 spans 13 amino acids. Trimming at V came to 11 bases and at J to 4 bases, leaving 11 bases not matched to a gene. The germline V gene has CDR1 SEHNR and CDR2 FQNEAQ (reference sequence). This chain's CDR3 is CAENPTGSYEQYF. DNA of the CDR3: TGTGCCGAGAACCCGACAGGGTCTTACGAGCAGTACTTC. Full variable domain (missing parts from reference TRBV7-9 and TRBJ2-7): DTGVSQNPRHKITKRGQNVTFRCDPISEHNRLYWYRQTLGQGPEFLTYFQNEAQLEKSRLLSDRFSAERPKGSFSTLEIQRTEQGDSAMYLCAENPTGSYEQYFGPGTRLTVT.

V is TRBV4-2 and J is TRBJ1-3, with a possible D match to TRBD1 (5 bases). This CDR3 region has 17 residues. Per the germline V gene, CDR1 is LGHNA and CDR2 is YNFKEQ. The germline V and J ends were trimmed by 0 bases and 1 base, with 13 bases remaining between them. The CDR3 here is CASSQESWGASGNTIYF. The CDR3 bases are TGTGCCAGCAGCCAAGAATCATGGGGCGCATCTGGAAACACCATATATTTT.

The V gene is TRBV5-8, the J gene TRBJ2-5; TRBD1 aligns across 7 bases. This CDR3 region has 16 residues. The V gene end was trimmed by 2 bases and the J gene end by 3 bases; junction bases not matched to a gene: 10. Looked up from germline, CDR1 is SGHTS and CDR2 is YDEGEE. The CDR3 DNA follows: TGTGCCAGCAGCTTTACCGGGACAGCAATAGAAGAGACCCAGTACTTC. Its translation: CASSFTGTAIEETQYF.

The chain links TRBV6-1 to TRBJ1-5; D is perhaps TRBD1 (6 bases). The length of the CDR3 is 16 residues. V lost 1 base, J lost 1 base, and 11 bases lay in between. Germline CDR1 reads MNHNS; CDR2 reads SASEGT. CDR3 region: CASSEEGGLSNQPQHF. In DNA form, the CDR3 reads TGTGCCAGCAGTGAAGAAGGGGGTCTGAGCAATCAGCCCCAGCATTTT.

The CDR3 loop reads CASSGRDRPNTGELFF. DNA for the CDR3: TGTGCCAGCAGTGGTCGGGACAGGCCGAACACCGGGGAGCTGTTTTTT. The V gene is TRBV2, the J gene TRBJ2-2; 8 nucleotides line up with TRBD1. The ends lost 4 bases at V and 0 bases at J; junction bases unmatched: 4. CDR1 is SNHLY and CDR2 is FYNNEI in the germline V gene. The CDR3 consists of 16 residues. The full variable domain, its missing parts supplied by reference TRBV2 and TRBJ2-2, is EPEVTQTPSHQVTQMGQEVILRCVPISNHLYFYWYRQILGQKVEFLVSFYNNEISEKSEIFDDQFSVERPDGSNFTLKIRSTKLEDSAMYFCASSGRDRPNTGELFFGEGSRLTVL.

This chain links TRBV11-2 with TRBJ1-2, with D unclear. The germline CDR1 and CDR2 sequences are SGHAT and FQNNGV. Trimming removed 3 bases at V and 2 bases at J, with 19 bases between. This CDR3 spans 17 amino acids. CDR3 in amino acids: CASSLAFSRNRNYGYTF. Written as DNA, the CDR3 is TGTGCCAGCAGCTTGGCGTTTTCCAGGAACCGAAACTATGGCTACACCTTC. The full variable domain, in which reference TRBV11-2 and TRBJ1-2 provide the parts outside the CDR3, is EAGVAQSPRYKIIEKRQSVAFWCNPISGHATLYWYQQILGQGPKLLIQFQNNGVVDDSQLPKDRFSAERLKGVDSTLKIQPAKLEDSAVYLCASSLAFSRNRNYGYTFGSGTRLTVV.

This chain uses TRBV4-2 with TRBJ2-2, with TRBD2 matching 10 bases. Germline loops: CDR1 LGHNA, CDR2 YNFKEQ. The CDR3 has 15 residues. V gave up 4 bases and J gave up 4 bases; unmatched junction bases: 3. CDR3: CASSRASGSTGELFF. The CDR3, as DNA: TGTGCCAGCAGCCGGGCTAGCGGGAGCACCGGGGAGCTGTTTTTT.

The J gene is TRBJ2-5, the V gene TRBV13; the match to TRBD1 covers 8 bases. The CDR3 loop spans 15 amino acids. Germline V gene data show CDR1 as PRHDT and CDR2 as FYEKMQ (reference sequence). Losses at the gene ends were 3 bases for V and 5 bases for J; bases not matched to a gene: 8. The CDR3 nucleotides are TGTGCCAGCAGCTTCAGGCAGGGGGCAGGTGAGACCCAGTACTTC. Translation gives CASSFRQGAGETQYF.

The rearrangement links TRBV27 to TRBJ1-1; tentative D call: TRBD1 (5 bases). CDR3 length: 14 amino acids. Germline CDR1 and CDR2: MNHEY and SMNVEV (reference sequence). Trimming left V 6 bases short and J 3 bases short, with 14 bases between. The CDR3 bases are TGTGCCAGCAGCTACGACAGTCCTTACACTGAAGCTTTCTTT. The encoded protein is CASSYDSPYTEAFF.